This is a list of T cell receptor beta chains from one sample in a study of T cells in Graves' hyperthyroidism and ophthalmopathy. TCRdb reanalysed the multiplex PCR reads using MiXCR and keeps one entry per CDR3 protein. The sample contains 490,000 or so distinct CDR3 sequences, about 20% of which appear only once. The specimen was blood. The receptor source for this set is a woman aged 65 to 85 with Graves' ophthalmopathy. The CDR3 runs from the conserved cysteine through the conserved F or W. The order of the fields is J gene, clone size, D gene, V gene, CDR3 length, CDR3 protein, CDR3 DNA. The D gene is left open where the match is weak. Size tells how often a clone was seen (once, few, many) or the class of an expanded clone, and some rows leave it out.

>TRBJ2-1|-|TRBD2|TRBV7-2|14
CAGSLVGGGDEQFF
TGTGCCGGCAGCTTAGTGGGGGGGGGGGATGAGCAGTTCTTC
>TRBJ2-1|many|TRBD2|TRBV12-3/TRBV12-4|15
CASSFGVAGYNEQFF
TGTGCCAGCAGTTTCGGGGTAGCGGGCTACAATGAGCAGTTCTTC
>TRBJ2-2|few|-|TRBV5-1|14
CASSPRTDSNELFF
TGCGCCAGCAGCCCAAGGACAGACAGCAATGAGCTGTTTTTT
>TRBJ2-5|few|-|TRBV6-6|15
CASSYSRTLQETQYF
TGTGCCAGCAGTTACTCTCGGACACTACAAGAGACCCAGTACTTC
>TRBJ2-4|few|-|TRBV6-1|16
CASSARELLAKNIQYF
TGTGCCAGCAGTGCTAGGGAGTTACTAGCCAAAAACATTCAGTACTTC
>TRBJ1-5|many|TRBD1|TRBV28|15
CASSLRTGMGQPQHF
TGTGCCAGCAGTTTGAGGACAGGAATGGGTCAGCCCCAGCATTTT
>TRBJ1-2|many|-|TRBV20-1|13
CSAGAWANYGYTF
TGCAGTGCTGGGGCTTGGGCTAACTATGGCTACACCTTC
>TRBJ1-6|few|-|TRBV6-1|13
CASSPQFNSPLHF
TGTGCCAGCAGCCCCCAGTTTAATTCACCCCTCCACTTT
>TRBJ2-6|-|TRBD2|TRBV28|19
CASSSIGKLAGSGANVLTF
TGTGCCAGCAGTTCTATTGGCAAACTAGCGGGCTCTGGGGCCAACGTCCTGACTTTC
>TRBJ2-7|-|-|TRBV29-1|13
CSVEPGATGEQYF
TGCAGCGTTGAACCAGGGGCTACCGGAGAGCAGTACTTC
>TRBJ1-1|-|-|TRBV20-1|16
CSARGKMGGMNTEAFF
TGCAGTGCTAGAGGGAAAATGGGGGGCATGAACACTGAAGCTTTCTTT
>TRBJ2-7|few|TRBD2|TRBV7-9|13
CASSTGLTYEQYF
TGTGCCAGCAGCACGGGACTAACCTACGAGCAGTACTTC
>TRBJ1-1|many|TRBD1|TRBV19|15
CASSIQGALNTEAFF
TGTGCCAGTAGTATACAGGGGGCTCTGAACACTGAAGCTTTCTTT
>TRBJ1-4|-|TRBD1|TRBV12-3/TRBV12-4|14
CASSQGAPLEKLFF
TGTGCCAGCAGTCAGGGGGCTCCCCTTGAAAAACTGTTTTTT
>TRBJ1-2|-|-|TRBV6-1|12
CASSRGTDHYTF
TGTGCCAGCAGTCGCGGGACGGATCACTACACCTTC
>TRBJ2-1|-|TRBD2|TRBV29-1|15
CSVEGTSGSYNEQFF
TGCAGCGTTGAGGGGACTAGCGGGAGCTACAATGAGCAGTTCTTC
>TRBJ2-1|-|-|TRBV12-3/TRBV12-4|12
CASSLREGEQFF
TGTGCCAGCAGTTTAAGGGAAGGGGAGCAGTTCTTC
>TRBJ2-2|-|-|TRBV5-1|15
CASSLSQASTGELFF
TGCGCCAGCAGCTTGTCACAGGCGAGTACCGGGGAGCTGTTTTTT
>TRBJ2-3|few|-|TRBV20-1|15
CSALGSAIRTDTQYF
TGCAGTGCCCTAGGTAGCGCGATTCGCACAGATACGCAGTATTTT
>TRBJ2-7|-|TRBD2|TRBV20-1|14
CSARGTSGTDEQYF
TGCAGTGCTAGAGGGACTAGCGGGACCGACGAGCAGTACTTC
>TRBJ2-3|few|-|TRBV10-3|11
CAISESGTQYF
TGTGCCATCAGTGAGTCGGGTACGCAGTATTTT
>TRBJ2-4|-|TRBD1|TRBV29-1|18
CSVLAGGSIQLAKNIQYF
TGCAGCGTCTTAGCAGGGGGCTCGATCCAGCTAGCCAAAAACATTCAGTACTTC
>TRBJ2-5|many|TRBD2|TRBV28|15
CASSKLTSGSVTQYF
TGTGCCAGCAGTAAATTAACTAGCGGGAGCGTGACCCAGTACTTC